This entry concerns a single TCR beta chain. What it binds is unknown. The sample belongs to a study of T cells in localized non-small cell lung cancer. Produced via immunoSEQ multiplex PCR; TCRdb's table is partial and in-frame only. The sample carries about 26,000 clones, approximately 81% recorded once. Study conclusions and caveats: Sequence data derive from only one tumor region, so heterogeneity remains possible. Longer overall survival associated with higher blood T cell density; shorter survival with higher adjacent-lung clonality. Among the tissues sampled, uninvolved adjacent lung had the highest T cell clonality, above tumor.

CDR1 LNHNV and CDR2 YYDKDF come from the germline V gene (reference sequence). Between the trimmed V and J ends, which lost 8 bases and 4 bases, there was a span of 14 bases. This CDR3 contains 13 residues. The chain is built from TRBV15 and TRBJ1-1; maybe TRBD1 (5 bases). The sequence derives from a man aged 35 to 69 with stage III squamous cell lung carcinoma. The sample was peripheral blood, taken before any cancer treatment. The CDR3 protein is CATSGLSGTEAFF. The CDR3, as DNA: TGTGCCACCTCGGGACTCTCCGGCACTGAAGCTTTCTTT. The full variable domain, completed using reference TRBV15 and TRBJ1-1, is DAMVIQNPRYQVTQFGKPVTLSCSQTLNHNVMYWYQQKSSQAPKLLFHYYDKDFNNEADTPDNFQSRRPNTSFCFLDIRSPGLGDTAMYLCATSGLSGTEAFFGQGTRLTVV.